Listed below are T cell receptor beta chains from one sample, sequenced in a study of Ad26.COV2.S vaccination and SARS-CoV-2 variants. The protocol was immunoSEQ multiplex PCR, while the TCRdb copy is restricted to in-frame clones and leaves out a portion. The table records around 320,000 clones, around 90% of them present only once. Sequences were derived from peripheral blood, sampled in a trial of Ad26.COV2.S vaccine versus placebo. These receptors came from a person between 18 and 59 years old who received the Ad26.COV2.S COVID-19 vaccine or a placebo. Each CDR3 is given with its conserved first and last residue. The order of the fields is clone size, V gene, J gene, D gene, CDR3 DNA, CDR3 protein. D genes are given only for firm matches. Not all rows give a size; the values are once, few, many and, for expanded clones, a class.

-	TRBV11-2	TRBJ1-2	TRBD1	TGTGCCAGCAGCTCTCACCCCGGACAGGTTGGCTACACCTTC	CASSSHPGQVGYTF
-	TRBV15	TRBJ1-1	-	TGTGCCACCAGCAGTAGAAGCGAACTAAACACTGAAGCTTTCTTT	CATSSRSELNTEAFF
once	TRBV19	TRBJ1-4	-	TGTGCCAGTAGTTCCTATGGATCCGCGAATGAAAAACTGTTTTTT	CASSSYGSANEKLFF
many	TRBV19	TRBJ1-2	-	TGTGCCAGTAGTCCCCGCGGCCAGGGGTATGGCTACACCTTC	CASSPRGQGYGYTF
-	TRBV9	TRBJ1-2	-	TGTGCCAGCAGCGTAGGGGATTCGAGGATCTATGGCTACACCTTC	CASSVGDSRIYGYTF
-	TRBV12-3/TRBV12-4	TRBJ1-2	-	TGTGCCAGCAGTCTCTTTAGGTACTATGGCTACACCTTC	CASSLFRYYGYTF
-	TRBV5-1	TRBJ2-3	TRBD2	TGCGCCAGCAGTCTTAGCGGGGGCAGCACAGATACGCAGTATTTT	CASSLSGGSTDTQYF
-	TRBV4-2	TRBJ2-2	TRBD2	TGTGCCAGCCGGGCGTCGGGGGGGCGCGGCGGGGAGCTGTTTTTT	CASRASGGRGGELFF
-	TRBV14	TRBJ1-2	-	TGTGCCAGCAGCCAGAACCCCCGGGATCACTATGGCTACACCTTC	CASSQNPRDHYGYTF
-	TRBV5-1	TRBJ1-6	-	TGCGCCAGCAGCTTGAGTAGGGACGATTCACCCCTCCACTTT	CASSLSRDDSPLHF
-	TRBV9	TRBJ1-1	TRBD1	TGTGCCAGCAGCGCGGACAGGGAAGGTACTGAAGCTTTCTTT	CASSADREGTEAFF
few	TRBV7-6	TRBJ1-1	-	TGTGCCAGCAGCGGGGACGCTATGAACACTGAAGCTTTCTTT	CASSGDAMNTEAFF
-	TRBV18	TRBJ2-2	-	TGTGCCAGCTCACCTAGGACGGGGACCGGGGAGCTGTTTTTT	CASSPRTGTGELFF
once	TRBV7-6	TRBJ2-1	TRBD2	TGTGCCAGCAGCTTATACTTTCGCCGGGCGGGGGGGACTTCCTACAATGAGCAGTTCTTC	CASSLYFRRAGGTSYNEQFF
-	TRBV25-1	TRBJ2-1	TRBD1	TGTGCCAGCAGTGACCAAGAATGGGGACAGGGATCTTACAATGAGCAGTTCTTC	CASSDQEWGQGSYNEQFF
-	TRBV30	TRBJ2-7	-	TGTGCCTGGAGTCCCGGTAACGAGCAGTACTTC	CAWSPGNEQYF
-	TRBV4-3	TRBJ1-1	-	TGCGCCAGCAGCCAAGCAAGCAACACTGAAGCTTTCTTT	CASSQASNTEAFF
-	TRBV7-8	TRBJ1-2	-	TGTGCCAGCAGCTTAAGTCAGAACTATGGCTACACCTTC	CASSLSQNYGYTF
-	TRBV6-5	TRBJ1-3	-	TGTGCCAGCAGTCTAACGGACAGCTCTGGAAACACCATATATTTT	CASSLTDSSGNTIYF
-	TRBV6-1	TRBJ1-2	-	TGTGCCAGCAGTGAAGGGGGGCGCGATACTTGGGGCTACACCTTC	CASSEGGRDTWGYTF
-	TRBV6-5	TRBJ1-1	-	TGTGCCAGCAGTTACGAGGGACCGGGGAACACTGAAGCTTTCTTT	CASSYEGPGNTEAFF
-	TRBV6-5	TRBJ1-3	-	TGTGCCAGCAGCCACCCCCGGGGAAACACCATATATTTT	CASSHPRGNTIYF
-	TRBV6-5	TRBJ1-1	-	TGTGCCACTAAGACCGGAAACACTGAAGCTTTCTTT	CATKTGNTEAFF
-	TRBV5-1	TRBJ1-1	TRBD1	TGCGCCACTTCACCGGGACAGGGGATGAACACTGAAGCTTTCTTT	CATSPGQGMNTEAFF
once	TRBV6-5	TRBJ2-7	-	TGTGCCAGCAGTTACCGGGGGGCAGCATACGAGCAGTACTTC	CASSYRGAAYEQYF
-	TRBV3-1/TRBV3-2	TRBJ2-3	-	TGTGCCAGCAGCCAAGTCGGGCGGCTAGCTGGCACAGATACGCAGTATTTT	CASSQVGRLAGTDTQYF
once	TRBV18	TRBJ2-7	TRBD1	TGTGCCAGCTCACCACCCAAAGGCAGGGGGCGTCCCTACGAGCAGTACTTC	CASSPPKGRGRPYEQYF
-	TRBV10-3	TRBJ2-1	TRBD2	TGTGCCATCAGTTGGGCGGGTCAAGCTAGCGGGGGGAATGAGCAGTTCTTC	CAISWAGQASGGNEQFF
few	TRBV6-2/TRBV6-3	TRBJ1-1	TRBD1	TGTGCCAGCAGTTACGGGACAGGGGGCGCCGGGACTGAAGCTTTCTTT	CASSYGTGGAGTEAFF
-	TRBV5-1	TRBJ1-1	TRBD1	TGCGCCAGCAGCCCCGACAGGGGCACTGAAGCTTTCTTT	CASSPDRGTEAFF
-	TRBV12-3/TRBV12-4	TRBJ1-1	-	TGTGCCAGTTTTACAGGGCACACTGAAGCTTTCTTT	CASFTGHTEAFF
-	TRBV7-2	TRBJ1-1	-	TGTGCCAGCAGCTTAGCCTGGTTCGCTGAAGCTTTCTTT	CASSLAWFAEAFF
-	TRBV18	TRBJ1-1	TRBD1	TGTGCCAGCTCACCACGGACAGGGAATGAAGCTTTCTTT	CASSPRTGNEAFF
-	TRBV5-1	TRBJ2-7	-	TGCGCCAGCAGCCCGCCGCTAGATCAGGGCTACGAGCAGTACTTC	CASSPPLDQGYEQYF
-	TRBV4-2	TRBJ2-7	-	TGTGCCAGCAGCCAAGAGAACTTAGCGTGGGCCTACGAGCAGTACTTC	CASSQENLAWAYEQYF
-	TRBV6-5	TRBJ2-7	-	TGTGCCAGCAGTTATTACCAGGGATTCTACGAGCAGTACTTC	CASSYYQGFYEQYF
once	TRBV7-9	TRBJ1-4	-	TGTGCCAGCAGCTTGGGGATAGCTAATGAAAAACTGTTTTTT	CASSLGIANEKLFF
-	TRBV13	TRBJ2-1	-	TGTGCCAGCAGCCCCGGATATAGCTCCTACAATGAGCAGTTCTTC	CASSPGYSSYNEQFF